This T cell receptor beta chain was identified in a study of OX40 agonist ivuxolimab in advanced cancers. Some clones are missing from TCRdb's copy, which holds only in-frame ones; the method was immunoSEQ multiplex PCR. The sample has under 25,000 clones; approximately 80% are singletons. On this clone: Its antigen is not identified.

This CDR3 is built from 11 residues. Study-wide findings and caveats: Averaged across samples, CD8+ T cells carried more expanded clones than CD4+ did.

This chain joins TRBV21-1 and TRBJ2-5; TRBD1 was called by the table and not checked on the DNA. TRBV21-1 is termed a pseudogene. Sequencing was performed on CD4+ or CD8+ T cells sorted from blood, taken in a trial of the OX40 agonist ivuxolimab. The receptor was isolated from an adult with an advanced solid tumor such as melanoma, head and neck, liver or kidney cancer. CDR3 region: CASRKQGQGYF. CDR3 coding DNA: TGTGCCAGCAGAAAACAGGGACAGGGTTACTTC.